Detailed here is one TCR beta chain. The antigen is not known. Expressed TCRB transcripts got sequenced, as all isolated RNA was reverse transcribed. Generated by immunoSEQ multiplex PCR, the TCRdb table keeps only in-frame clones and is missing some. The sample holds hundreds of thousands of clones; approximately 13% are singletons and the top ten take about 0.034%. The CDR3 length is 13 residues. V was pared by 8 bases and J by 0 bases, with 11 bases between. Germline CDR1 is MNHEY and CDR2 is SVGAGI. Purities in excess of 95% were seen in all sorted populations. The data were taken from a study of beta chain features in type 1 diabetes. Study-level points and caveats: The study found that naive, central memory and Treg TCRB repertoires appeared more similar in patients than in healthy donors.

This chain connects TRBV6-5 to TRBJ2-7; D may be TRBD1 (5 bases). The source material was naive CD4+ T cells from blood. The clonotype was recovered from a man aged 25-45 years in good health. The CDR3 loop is CASLPRGSYEQYF. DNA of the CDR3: TGTGCCAGCCTTCCTAGGGGCTCCTACGAGCAGTACTTC.